This TCR beta chain was recorded in a study of molecular identifiers for immune sequencing clone quantification listed by TCRdb under 2018. A note on the overall study: In a replicate experiment, RNA from 20,000 or 100,000 naive CD8 T cells was split into five aliquots, four of which were sequenced. This methods study benchmarked molecular-identifier clustering-based TCR repertoire sequencing (MIDCIRS) and TCR RNA copy counting, using CD8 T cells to do so. Beyond this particular receptor, the publication reports: Without barcode sub-clustering, chimeric consensus sequences inflated TCR diversity; chimeras reached as high as 47%. In CMV-specific effector cells, over 97% of molecules were held by clones above 20 RNA copies, whereas under 1% of molecules were held by such clones in naive cells. Naive libraries contained spiked-in Jurkat TCR RNA (roughly 10 copies' worth), which is not part of the donor repertoire. Modeling gave about three recovered TCR RNA copies per cell versus about 10 by digital PCR, implying around 33% capture efficiency. Highly expanded clone sizes could be underestimated if identical TCR molecules share a barcode. Even against a background of one million naive CD8 T cells, spiked-in Jurkat TCR RNA amounting to a single cell's worth was reported to be detectable.

In regard to this clonotype: Its specific antigen is unknown. A single base separates this from a much larger clone, so it may be a read error.

The method was PCR. The run used an Illumina HiSeq 4000. Bulk TCR libraries were generated as previously described, with the TCR primers listed in Table S5 used. Purification of total RNA was performed with the Qiagen AllPrep DNA/RNA kit. Before any analysis, reads coming from multiple sequencing runs of the same library were combined into one pool. Processing in the source paper ran as follows. Only reads with exact TCR constant sequence were kept, trimmed to 150 nt, and grouped by their 12-nt molecular barcodes. Within each barcode group, reads were sub-clustered at a 15% Levenshtein threshold, and quality-weighted consensus sequences were built per RNA molecule. Non-functional sequences were removed, as were lower-count sequences one edit away from another. Based on fitting two negative binomial distributions, any barcode sub-cluster with under 20% of the maximum read count was discarded. Through fastp at Q25 and MiXCR, TCRdb rebuilt clones from the public reads, retaining in-frame beta chains. Rows merge per CDR3 protein into single entries with the most common DNA and genes. V and J calls and clone size were set by TCRdb, not the authors. The sample table contains around 460,000 distinct CDR3 sequences; only one count was recorded for about a fifth of them. Approximately 0.8% of the sample belongs to the ten largest clones.

The CDR3 has 17 amino acids, counting the end cysteine and phenylalanine. The sequence is cut down to CDR3 DNA, 51 bases in frame from base 1. V lost 1 base and J lost 2 bases, and the count of bases not matched to a germline gene is 7. CDR1 and CDR2, per the germline V gene, are SGHDT and YYEEEE. Libraries of naive CD8 T cells were built from around 20,000 to 1,000,000 sorted cells, with 10%, 30% or 50% of the purified RNA used. Naive CD8 T cells were FACS-sorted as CD8+CD4-CCR7+CD45RA+ on a BD FACSAria II into RLT Plus buffer. To test detection sensitivity, Jurkat RNA equal to 9 to 10 TCR copies was added to samples of about 17,000-1,100,000 naive CD8 T cells. CD8 T cells were enriched using RosetteSep CD8+ T Cell Enrichment Cocktail and Ficoll-Paque, and the enriched cells then underwent ACK red cell lysis.

The TCR sequence derives from a human donor in good health. Some libraries in this study had Jurkat cell RNA spiked in. The rearrangement combines TRBV5-6 with TRBJ1-1; the central 11 bases match TRBD1. Sequencing was done on a sample of naive CD8+ T cells from blood, with Jurkat cell RNA spiked in. What the cell subset or site label conveys for this sample: FACS-sorted CD8+CD4-CCR7+CD45RA+ naive T cells. The DNA sequence is given as TGTGCCAGCAGCTTGTCATTTGGGACAGGGGGTAACACTGAAGCTTTCTTT. It translates as CASSLSFGTGGNTEAFF.